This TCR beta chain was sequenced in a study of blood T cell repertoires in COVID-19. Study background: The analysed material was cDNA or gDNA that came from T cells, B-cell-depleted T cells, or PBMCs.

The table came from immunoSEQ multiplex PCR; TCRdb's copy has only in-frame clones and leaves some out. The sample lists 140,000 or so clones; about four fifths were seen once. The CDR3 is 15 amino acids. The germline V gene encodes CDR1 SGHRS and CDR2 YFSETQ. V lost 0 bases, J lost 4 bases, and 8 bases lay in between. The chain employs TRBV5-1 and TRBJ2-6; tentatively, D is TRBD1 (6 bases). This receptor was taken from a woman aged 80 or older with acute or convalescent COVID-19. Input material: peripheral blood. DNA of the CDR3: TGCGCCAGCAGCTTGGGGGGGCGCGGGGCCAACGTCCTGACTTTC. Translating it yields CASSLGGRGANVLTF.